Included here is one T cell receptor beta chain sequence, with context. What it binds is unknown. A much larger clone sits a single nucleotide away, making a read error possible. Clones were read by immunoSEQ multiplex PCR, and TCRdb kept only the in-frame ones, dropping some. In the table there are tens of thousands of clones, roughly 83% of which are singletons. Germline V lookup: CDR1 SGDLS, CDR2 YYNGEE. Trimming cost V 4 bases and J 3 bases; bases outside gene matches: 4. CDR3 length: 15 residues. The record originates from a study of OX40 agonist ivuxolimab in advanced cancers. Study findings and constraints: Low levels of normalized T-cell clonal expansion also appeared in some nonresponders.

Sequencing was performed on CD4+ or CD8+ T cells sorted from blood, taken in a trial of the OX40 agonist ivuxolimab. The chain is built from TRBV9 and TRBJ2-2; TRBD1 aligns across 9 bases. The source is an adult with an advanced solid tumor such as melanoma, head and neck, liver or kidney cancer. The CDR3 sequence: CASSLRDRDTGELFF. The CDR3 DNA follows: TGTGCCAGCAGCCTCCGGGACAGGGACACCGGGGAGCTGTTTTTT.